The 27 T cell receptor beta chains reported below all come from one sample, sequenced in a study of cytomegalovirus exposure and HLA in healthy donors (dated by TCRdb to about 2017). The library was obtained by the immunoSEQ multiplex PCR assay. This is the immuneACCESS table as TCRdb keeps it, with only in-frame sequences that have V and J called. A part of the clones is gone; compared with another copy, unresolved V genes explain less than half, and the rest is unexplained. The sample table contains about 120,000 clones; only one count was recorded for 88% of them. About 1.8% of the sample belongs to the ten largest clones. The sequencing input was PBMCs. The receptors stem from a man between 18 and 35 years old in good health and CMV-seronegative.

The rearrangement uses TRBV6-1 and TRBJ2-3, with a weak D call TRBD1 (6 bases). Trimming shortened V by 3 bases and J by 9 bases, and 16 bases separated the two germline ends. The CDR3 is made up of 14 amino acids. The germline V gene has CDR1 MNHNS and CDR2 SASEGT. This chain's CDR3 is CASSDEFSGQTQYF. The CDR3 DNA reads TGTGCCAGCAGTGATGAATTTTCGGGACAAACGCAGTATTTT.

The chain recombines TRBV4-2 with TRBJ1-4; TRBD1 aligns across 10 bases. CDR3 length: 15 residues. V was clipped by 1 base and J by 8 bases; unmatched bases: 4. The germline CDR1 and CDR2 sequences are LGHNA and YNFKEQ. CDR3 sequence (DNA): TGTGCCAGCAGCCAAGCCAGACAGGGGGCGGAAAAACTGTTTTTT. Encoded protein: CASSQARQGAEKLFF.

V usage is TRBV29-1 and J usage is TRBJ1-1; no definite D call. The CDR3 runs 11 residues. Germline CDR1 is SQVTM and CDR2 is ANQGSEA. CDR3 in amino acids: CRSQCYTEAFF. CDR3 nucleotide sequence: TGCAGGTCCCAGTGCTACACTGAAGCTTTCTTT.

V usage is TRBV6-1 and J usage is TRBJ2-1, with D uncertain. The length of the CDR3 is 11 residues. The germline gives CDR1 MNHNS, CDR2 SASEGT. The V end lost 7 bases, the J end lost 3 bases, and 4 bases lay between the germline ends. Here the CDR3 reads CASTGYNEQFF. CDR3 nucleotide sequence: TGTGCCAGCACCGGCTACAATGAGCAGTTCTTC.

This clone has a single count. The chain recombines TRBV19 with TRBJ1-2, with D tentatively TRBD1 (6 bases). With 8 bases removed from V and 4 bases from J, the gap between germline ends came to 8 bases. Per the germline V gene, CDR1 is LNHDA and CDR2 is SQIVND (reference sequence). The CDR3 runs 11 residues. The DNA of the CDR3 is TGTGCCAGTTCCAGGGGCTATGGCTACACCTTC. It is translated as CASSRGYGYTF.

The rearrangement uses TRBV18 and TRBJ1-2; D gene ambiguous. V lost 0 bases and J lost 0, with 11 bases in between. The CDR3 runs to 16 residues. CDR1 is KGHSH, CDR2 LQKENI, per germline. The CDR3 DNA reads as TGTGCCAGCTCACCACCGCCGGAGATTTCTAACTATGGCTACACCTTC. It codes for CASSPPPEISNYGYTF.

The chain recombines TRBV4-2 with TRBJ2-7; 8 bases are a match to TRBD1. Germline lookup yields CDR1 LGHNA and CDR2 YNFKEQ. The CDR3 has 14 amino acids. The trim removed 4 bases at V and 3 bases at J, leaving 5 bases unmatched. DNA of the CDR3: TGTGCCAGCAGCCCCGGGACAGGAGACTACGAGCAGTACTTC. Amino acids: CASSPGTGDYEQYF.

V gene TRBV7-2 combines with J gene TRBJ2-4; TRBD1 might be the D (6 bases). CDR1 is SGHTA and CDR2 is FQGNSA in the germline V gene. The CDR3 has 19 amino acids. V lost 2 bases and J lost 11, with 31 bases in between. The CDR3 DNA reads TGTGCCAGCAGCTTATCCTATGGGGGCGGAACGTTAGGTCCTCGCGTTCAGTACTTC. Amino acids: CASSLSYGGGTLGPRVQYF.

The chain recombines TRBV28 with TRBJ1-2; D is perhaps TRBD1 (6 bases). The V and J ends lost 3 bases and 0 bases respectively, with 17 bases between them. Germline CDR1 and CDR2: MDHEN and SYDVKM. This CDR3 comprises 17 residues. DNA for the CDR3: TGTGCCAGCAGTTTCCACAGGGTGGGTAATACTAACTATGGCTACACCTTC. Residues: CASSFHRVGNTNYGYTF.

This clone occurred once. The rearrangement uses TRBV5-4 and TRBJ2-7; possible D gene TRBD1, 6 bases. This CDR3 spans 13 amino acids. CDR1 and CDR2 from the germline V gene are SGHNT and YYREEE (reference sequence). Trimming cost V 4 bases and J 1 base, with 9 bases left between them. CDR3 residues: CASSKDRSYEQYF. CDR3 nucleotides: TGTGCCAGCAGCAAAGACAGGTCCTACGAGCAGTACTTC. Complete variable domain (other parts from reference TRBV5-4 and TRBJ2-7): ETGVTQSPTHLIKTRGQQVTLRCSSQSGHNTVSWYQQALGQGPQFIFQYYREEENGRGNFPPRFSGLQFPNYSSELNVNALELDDSALYLCASSKDRSYEQYFGPGTRLTVT.

The rearrangement joins TRBV18 to TRBJ2-7; 12 nucleotides align to TRBD1. The CDR3 runs to 15 residues. V lost 5 bases, J lost 5 bases, and 7 bases stayed unmatched. Germline values: CDR1 KGHSH, CDR2 LQKENI. The CDR3 coding sequence is TGTGCCAGCTCAAACGCCGGGACAGGGGGCGACGAGCAGTACTTC. Its protein is CASSNAGTGGDEQYF.

The gene calls are TRBV7-6 and TRBJ1-1; weak D call: TRBD1 (6 bases). This CDR3 comprises 16 residues. V shed 3 bases and J shed 0 bases, with 14 bases lying between them. The germline CDR1 and CDR2 sequences are SGHVS and FNYEAQ. CDR3 nucleotide sequence: TGTGCCAGCAGCTTGGTCATTGGACAGATGAACACTGAAGCTTTCTTT. Translation: CASSLVIGQMNTEAFF.

The rearrangement uses TRBV19 and TRBJ1-3, with TRBD1 matching 8 bases. The germline CDR1 and CDR2 sequences are LNHDA and SQIVND (reference sequence). The V segment lost 5 bases and the J segment 0 bases; nucleotides outside the gene matches: 3. This CDR3 comprises 15 residues. CDR3 sequence reads: CASSATGDSGNTIYF. The CDR3 DNA reads TGTGCCAGTAGTGCGACAGGGGACTCTGGAAACACCATATATTTT.

J is TRBJ1-4 and V is TRBV5-1; no firm D call. Germline-derived CDR1 and CDR2 are SGHRS and YFSETQ. The CDR3 covers 13 residues. V was shortened by 3 bases and J by 3 bases, with 6 bases between the two germline ends. DNA for the CDR3: TGCGCCAGCAGCTACGGGGCTAATGAAAAACTGTTTTTT. This encodes CASSYGANEKLFF.

CDR3 in amino acids: CASSKRDRTGNTIYF. The CDR3 DNA is TGTGCCAGCAGCAAACGTGACAGAACCGGAAACACCATATATTTT. V gene TRBV11-1 combines with J gene TRBJ1-3; tentatively, D is TRBD1 (5 bases). In germline, CDR1 is SGHAT, CDR2 FQDESV (reference sequence). This CDR3 region has 15 residues. V lost 5 bases and J lost 4, with 15 bases in between.

With respect to this clone: The junction and the germline gene differ at one end; a read error may be behind it. V gene TRBV27 combines with J gene TRBJ2-1; 10 bases are shared with TRBD2. The CDR3 consists of 14 residues. Per the germline V gene, CDR1 is MNHEY and CDR2 is SMNVEV (reference sequence). The CDR3 loop is CASILLAGFFEQFF. As DNA, the CDR3 is TGTGCCAGCATTTTACTAGCGGGATTCTTTGAGCAGTTCTTC.

This rearrangement joins TRBV28 to TRBJ2-2; 9 positions match TRBD1. Trimming at V came to 10 bases and at J to 1 base, leaving 4 bases not matched to a gene. This CDR3 contains 14 residues. CDR1 MDHEN and CDR2 SYDVKM come from the germline V gene. In DNA form, the CDR3 reads TGTGCCACACGACAGGGGGGGAACACCGGGGAGCTGTTTTTT. The encoded protein is CATRQGGNTGELFF.

The chain couples TRBV28 to TRBJ1-5; 8 bases map to TRBD1. CDR1 is MDHEN and CDR2 is SYDVKM in the germline V gene. J gave up 9 bases and V 3 bases, and 13 bases lay outside the gene matches. The CDR3 runs 16 residues. The CDR3 DNA sequence: TGTGCCAGCAGTTTTCGGGTTAGGACAGGGAGGTCGCCCCAGCATTTT. It translates to CASSFRVRTGRSPQHF.

The count of this clone is one. J is TRBJ2-7 and V is TRBV4-1, with 12 bases fitting TRBD2. The CDR3 length is 15 residues. In germline, CDR1 is MGHRA, CDR2 YSYEKL. V trimming: 1 base; J trimming: 4 bases; junction bases outside the gene matches: 2. As DNA, the CDR3 is TGCGCCAGCAGCCAAGCCCTAGCGGGGGGGTACGAGCAGTACTTC. Translating gives CASSQALAGGYEQYF.

This rearrangement joins TRBV7-9 to TRBJ1-3, with D possibly matching TRBD1 (5 bases). Germline-derived CDR1 and CDR2 are SEHNR and FQNEAQ (reference sequence). This CDR3 has 16 residues. Trimming took off 6 bases at V and 0 bases at J, with 15 bases between the two ends. The CDR3 loop is CASSLTDRDSGNTIYF. CDR3 DNA sequence: TGTGCCAGCAGTCTTACCGACAGAGACTCTGGAAACACCATATATTTT.

Here the CDR3 DNA reads TGTGCCAGCAGTTTTCTACAGGGGAGGCGACGACCCAATGAAAAACTGTTTTTT. Protein: CASSFLQGRRRPNEKLFF. The chain employs TRBV27 and TRBJ1-4; 7 nucleotides align to TRBD1. CDR3 length: 18 residues. Germline-derived CDR1 and CDR2 are MNHEY and SMNVEV (reference sequence). With V trimmed by 3 bases and J by 5 bases, 15 bases remained unmatched.

The chain has TRBV28 and TRBJ2-5; D may be TRBD2 (6 bases). The V end lost 5 bases, the J end lost 2 bases, and 12 bases lay between the germline ends. The germline CDR1 and CDR2 sequences are MDHEN and SYDVKM. The CDR3 is 14 amino acids. The CDR3 here is CASSQIADQETQYF. The CDR3, as DNA: TGTGCCAGCAGTCAGATAGCGGATCAAGAGACCCAGTACTTC.

The V gene is TRBV2, the J gene TRBJ2-7; 9 positions match TRBD1. Germline CDR1 is SNHLY and CDR2 is FYNNEI. This CDR3 spans 15 amino acids. After removal of 9 bases from V and 2 bases from J, the junction contained 11 bases not matched to a gene. CDR3 sequence: CASSIGQGIPYEQYF. In DNA form, the CDR3 reads TGTGCCAGTTCTATCGGACAGGGGATACCCTACGAGCAGTACTTC.

The CDR3 sequence is CASSQDIRRQGHYEQYF. The CDR3 DNA reads TGCGCCAGCAGCCAAGATATACGGCGACAGGGACACTACGAGCAGTACTTC. V is TRBV4-1 and J is TRBJ2-7; 7 bases are a match to TRBD1. Unmatched junction bases numbered 11, after V lost 0 bases and J lost 3 bases. CDR1 is MGHRA, CDR2 YSYEKL, per germline. The CDR3 extends over 17 amino acids.

The chain couples TRBV6-6 to TRBJ1-1; D is uncertain. The CDR3 runs 14 residues. CDR1 and CDR2 (germline): MNHNY, SVGAGI (reference sequence). V was shortened by 5 bases and J by 0 bases, with 10 bases between the two germline ends. CDR3 protein: CASSVSEMNTEAFF. The CDR3 DNA reads as TGTGCCAGCAGTGTGTCAGAAATGAACACTGAAGCTTTCTTT.

V and J are TRBV6-4 and TRBJ2-7, with TRBD2 as a possible D gene (6 bases). V was shortened by 4 bases and J by 5 bases, with 12 bases between the two germline ends. Germline CDR1 and CDR2: MRHNA and SNTAGT. The length of the CDR3 is 13 residues. The CDR3 region is CASSVAGRNEQYF. In DNA form, the CDR3 reads TGTGCCAGCAGTGTGGCGGGGAGGAACGAGCAGTACTTC.

The V call is TRBV6-5, the J call TRBJ1-5; 9 bases agree with TRBD1. The CDR3 is made up of 14 amino acids. CDR1 and CDR2 from the germline V gene are MNHEY and SVGAGI. Trimming cost V 5 bases and J 5 bases; bases outside gene matches: 4. Here the CDR3 DNA reads TGTGCCAGCAGTAAGACAGGGGGATATCAGCCCCAGCATTTT. This codes for CASSKTGGYQPQHF.